The T cell receptor beta chain described here comes from a study of blood T cell repertoires in COVID-19. On the study more broadly: The study drew acute and convalescent COVID-19 samples from the United States, Italy and Spain. PBMCs, B-cell-depleted T cells, or T cells provided the cDNA or gDNA that made up the material.

This CDR3 is 13 amino acids long. From germline, CDR1 is GTSNPN and CDR2 SVGIG (reference sequence). V was clipped by 2 bases and J by 7 bases; unmatched bases: 4. In the original analysis: Reference gene primer amplification gave nucleated cell count estimates. Method: immunoSEQ multiplex PCR; TCRdb's copy keeps in-frame clones and lacks some. The V and J calls and the clone size are those of that table, but D and trimming were determined from the DNA. The sample records 120,000 to 150,000 clones, 85% being singletons. The count of this clone is one. Sample: peripheral blood. This receptor was identified in a man aged 50 to 59 with acute or convalescent COVID-19. The chain uses TRBV30 and TRBJ1-5; TRBD1 matches 8 bases. The CDR3 DNA reads as TGTGCCTGGAGTAAACAGGGGGACCAGCCCCAGCATTTT. Its translation is CAWSKQGDQPQHF. The full variable domain, in which reference TRBV30 and TRBJ1-5 provide the parts outside the CDR3, is SQTIHQWPATLVQPVGSPLSLECTVEGTSNPNLYWYRQAAGRGLQLLFYSVGIGQISSEVPQNLSASRPQDRQFILSSKKLLLSDSGFYLCAWSKQGDQPQHFGDGTRLSIL.